Below are 9 T cell receptor beta chains sequenced from a single sample in a study of OX40 agonist ivuxolimab in advanced cancers. Measured with immunoSEQ multiplex PCR; TCRdb has only the in-frame clones, and not every one. There are under 25,000 clones in the sample; about four fifths occur only once, and more than 3.5% lies in the top ten. The input for sequencing was CD4+ or CD8+ T cells sorted from blood, taken in a trial of the OX40 agonist ivuxolimab. These receptors all stem from an adult with an advanced solid tumor such as melanoma, head and neck, liver or kidney cancer.

V and J are TRBV2 and TRBJ2-3, with D possibly TRBD2 on 5 matching bases. V was cut by 8 bases and J by 4 bases, with 10 bases left in between. Per germline, CDR1 SNHLY and CDR2 FYNNEI. The CDR3 consists of 12 residues. The CDR3 DNA reads TGTGCCAGCGGGAGCTCCTCAGATACGCAGTATTTT. It translates to CASGSSSDTQYF.

This chain uses TRBV21-1 with TRBJ1-1. TRBV21-1 is given as a pseudogene. The CDR3 length is 13 residues. This chain's CDR3 is CASSRKTASEAFF. For the CDR3, the DNA is TGTGCCAGCAGCCGTAAGACGGCCTCTGAAGCTTTCTTT.

The chain links TRBV19 to TRBJ2-1; the D is unclear. From germline, CDR1 is LNHDA and CDR2 SQIVND (reference sequence). V shed 3 bases and J shed 0 bases, with 9 bases lying between them. The CDR3 contains 15 residues. This CDR3 reads CASSILTSSYNEQFF. CDR3 sequence (DNA): TGTGCCAGTAGTATCCTAACCAGCTCCTACAATGAGCAGTTCTTC.

CDR3 protein: CASSPLAGGTDTQYF. As DNA, the CDR3 is TGTGCCAGCAGTCCACTAGCGGGAGGTACAGATACGCAGTATTTT. The chain carries TRBV28 and TRBJ2-3; 12 bases line up with TRBD2. The CDR3 has 15 residues. Trimming took 5 bases from V and 3 from J; bases not matched to a gene: 3. Germline lookup yields CDR1 MDHEN and CDR2 SYDVKM.

This chain connects TRBV7-9 to TRBJ1-1; tentative D call: TRBD1 (5 bases). V shed 2 bases and J shed 7 bases, with 11 bases lying between them. CDR3 length: 13 residues. Germline CDR1 and CDR2: SEHNR and FQNEAQ (reference sequence). DNA for the CDR3: TGTGCCAGCAGCTTAAAGTCGGGGGTTGAAGCTTTCTTT. This encodes CASSLKSGVEAFF.

The chain combines TRBV4-1 with TRBJ2-1, with 8 bases identical to TRBD2. The germline V gene has CDR1 MGHRA and CDR2 YSYEKL. The J segment lost 2 bases and the V segment lost 4 bases, leaving 7 bases of the junction unmatched. This CDR3 contains 16 residues. The CDR3 loop is CASSRDSGNAYNEQFF. In DNA form, the CDR3 reads TGCGCCAGCAGCCGGGATAGCGGGAACGCCTACAATGAGCAGTTCTTC.

The chain carries TRBV19 and TRBJ2-5, with D tentatively TRBD1 or TRBD2 (6 bases each). In germline, CDR1 is LNHDA, CDR2 SQIVND (reference sequence). This CDR3 has 15 amino acids. Trimming left V 1 base short and J 5 bases short, with 14 bases between. For the CDR3, the DNA is TGTGCCAGTAGTATAGCGAGATTAGGGGGGGAGACCCAGTACTTC. This gives the protein CASSIARLGGETQYF. The entire variable domain, with the rest obtained from reference TRBV19 and TRBJ2-5, is as follows: DGGITQSPKYLFRKEGQNVTLSCEQNLNHDAMYWYRQDPGQGLRLIYYSQIVNDFQKGDIAEGYSVSREKKESFPLTVTSAQKNPTAFYLCASSIARLGGETQYFGPGTRLLVL.

This chain links TRBV9 with TRBJ2-2, with no clear D. Germline CDR1 is SGDLS and CDR2 is YYNGEE. The CDR3 is 13 residues long. V lost 6 bases to trimming and J lost 2 bases, with 8 bases between them. The CDR3 spells CASTYSNTGELFF. CDR3 DNA: TGTGCCAGCACCTACTCCAACACCGGGGAGCTGTTTTTT. The full variable domain, completed using reference TRBV9 and TRBJ2-2, is DSGVTQTPKHLITATGQRVTLRCSPRSGDLSVYWYQQSLDQGLQFLIQYYNGEERAKGNILERFSAQQFPDLHSELNLSSLELGDSALYFCASTYSNTGELFFGEGSRLTVL.

This clone showed up just once. This same CDR3 is encoded by further DNA sequences in the sample. This chain joins TRBV27 and TRBJ2-1, with 9 bases aligning to TRBD2. Per germline, CDR1 MNHEY and CDR2 SMNVEV (reference sequence). This CDR3 is 15 amino acids long. Trimming cost V 4 bases and J 6 bases; bases outside gene matches: 7. The CDR3 loop reads CASSSGGLASNEQFF. In DNA form, the CDR3 reads TGTGCCAGCAGTTCCGGAGGACTAGCGAGCAATGAGCAGTTCTTC.